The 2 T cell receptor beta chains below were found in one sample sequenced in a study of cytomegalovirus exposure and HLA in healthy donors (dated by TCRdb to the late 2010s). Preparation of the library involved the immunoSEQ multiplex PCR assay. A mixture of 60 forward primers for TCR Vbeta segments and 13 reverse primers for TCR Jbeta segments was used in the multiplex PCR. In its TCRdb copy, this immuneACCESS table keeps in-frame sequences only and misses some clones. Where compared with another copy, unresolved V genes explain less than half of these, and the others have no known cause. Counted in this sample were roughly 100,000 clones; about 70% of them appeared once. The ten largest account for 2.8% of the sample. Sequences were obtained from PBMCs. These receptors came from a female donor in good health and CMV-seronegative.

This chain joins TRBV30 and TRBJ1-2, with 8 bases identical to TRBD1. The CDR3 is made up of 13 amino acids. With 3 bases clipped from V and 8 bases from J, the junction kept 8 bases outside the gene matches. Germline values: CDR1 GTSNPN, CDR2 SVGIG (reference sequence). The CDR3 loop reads CAWRGGQAGGYTF. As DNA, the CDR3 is TGTGCCTGGAGGGGGGGACAGGCGGGAGGCTACACCTTC.

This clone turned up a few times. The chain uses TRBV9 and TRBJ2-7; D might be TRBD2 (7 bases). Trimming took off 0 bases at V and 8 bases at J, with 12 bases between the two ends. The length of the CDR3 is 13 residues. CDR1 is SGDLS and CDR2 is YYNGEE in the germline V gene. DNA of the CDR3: TGTGCCAGCAGCGTAGGGAGGGGGGGTCAGCAGTACTTC. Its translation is CASSVGRGGQQYF.